This T cell receptor (beta chain) was retrieved from a study of T cells in localized non-small cell lung cancer. Produced via immunoSEQ multiplex PCR; TCRdb's table is partial and in-frame only. This table holds approximately 57,000 clones, 80% to 90% found once. As for this clone: Its antigen is currently unknown.

Unmatched junction bases numbered 6, after V lost 6 bases and J lost 6 bases. This CDR3 has 15 residues. CDR1 is SGHTA, CDR2 FQGNSA, per germline. Study results and limitations: Paired adjacent lung recovered a median roughly 60 of the top 100 tumor clones.

This clonotype originated in a woman aged 40-75 years with stage I lung adenocarcinoma. The input for sequencing was peripheral blood, taken before any cancer treatment. The genes are TRBV7-2 and TRBJ2-5, with 14 positions matching TRBD2. The CDR3 bases are TGTGCCAGCAGTCCGACTAGCGGGGGGGCTAAGACCCAGTACTTC. Its translation is CASSPTSGGAKTQYF.